This T cell receptor (beta chain) came from a study of blood T cell repertoires in COVID-19. Study background: Acute and convalescent COVID-19 specimens originated in the United States, Italy and Spain. T cells, B-cell-depleted T cells, or PBMCs supplied cDNA or gDNA.

CDR3 size: 15 residues. The V and J ends lost 1 base and 2 bases, in that order; junction bases with no gene match: 5. Looked up from germline, CDR1 is SGHVS and CDR2 is FNYEAQ. Per the original methods: By means of reference gene primer amplification, nucleated cell counts were estimated. The table came from immunoSEQ multiplex PCR; TCRdb's copy has only in-frame clones and leaves some out. The V and J calls and clone size were taken over from that table, and D and trimming were inferred from the DNA. The top ten hold about 14% of the sample, which has some 48,000 clones, around four fifths seen once.

V usage is TRBV7-6 and J usage is TRBJ2-7, with 7 positions matching TRBD2. Specimen: peripheral blood. The sequence derives from a human donor with acute or convalescent COVID-19. The donor label of this sample is uncertain. In nucleotides, the CDR3 is TGTGCCAGCAGCTTAGAAGTGACTAGCACCTACGAGCAGTACTTC. This sequence encodes CASSLEVTSTYEQYF.